The clone carrying this TCR beta chain has a single count. Authors' analysis steps: The assay estimated nucleated cells by amplifying reference gene primers. Method: immunoSEQ multiplex PCR; TCRdb's copy keeps in-frame clones and lacks some. Clonal size and the V and J genes are those of that table, whereas D and trimming came from the DNA. Of more than 65,000 clones listed, 60% to 80% are singletons. Trimming removed 8 bases at V and 3 bases at J, with 7 bases between. CDR3 length: 11 amino acids. This record comes from a study of blood T cell repertoires in COVID-19. Study details: Nucleic acid was either cDNA or gDNA, and it came from T cells, B-cell-depleted T cells, or PBMCs.

This clonotype originated in a woman aged 60-70 years with acute or convalescent COVID-19. What was sequenced was peripheral blood. The chain employs TRBV12-3 or TRBV12-4 and TRBJ1-1; TRBD1 is a possible D gene (6 bases). The CDR3 spells CASGQYTEAFF. The CDR3 DNA follows: TGTGCCAGCGGACAGTACACTGAAGCTTTCTTT.